The present T cell receptor (beta chain) was sequenced within a study of cytomegalovirus exposure and HLA in healthy donors. V was pared by 3 bases and J by 5 bases, with 7 bases of the junction left unmatched. The CDR3 runs to 15 residues. Germline CDR1 SGHRS, CDR2 YFSETQ. PCR used 60 Vbeta primers and 13 Jbeta primers. Profiling relied on immunoSEQ multiplex PCR, and the TCRdb table lists in-frame clones only, not all of them. The table has under 200,000 clones, less than 85% seen once. Sequencing input: PBMCs. This receptor was identified in a man aged 55 to 70 in good health and CMV-seronegative. The V and J genes are TRBV5-1 and TRBJ2-5; 10 bases are shared with TRBD1. CDR3: CASSSQTGGGETQYF. CDR3 nucleotide sequence: TGCGCCAGCAGCTCACAGACAGGGGGCGGCGAGACCCAGTACTTC.